This T cell receptor (beta chain) derives from a study of T cells in Graves' hyperthyroidism and ophthalmopathy. It was 8 to 10 ml of fresh peripheral blood that supplied the PBMCs. The CDR3 has 14 residues. The germline V gene has CDR1 SGHTA and CDR2 FQGTGA. The junction had 5 bases not matched to a gene; V was cut back by 5 bases and J by 3 bases. The TCR beta CDR3 regions underwent amplification using RNA transcripts as the source. The HTBI primer set drove a first-round RT-PCR of the TCR CDR3. From the multiplex PCR reads, TCRdb called clonotypes with MiXCR, one entry per CDR3 protein. The sample yields under 250,000 distinct CDR3 sequences, around 17% seen once.

Material for sequencing was blood. The chain has TRBV7-3 and TRBJ2-5, with TRBD1 matching 8 bases. This clonotype originated in a woman aged 45-65 years with Graves' hyperthyroidism. The CDR3 DNA sequence: TGTGCCAGCAGCGCACAACAGGGGGAAGAGACCCAGTACTTC. Translation gives CASSAQQGEETQYF.